The present T cell receptor beta chain was sequenced within a study of brain T cells in children with intractable seizures. General study points: Viral specificity was inferred only from CDR3 similarity; HCMV serostatus was unknown.

Sequencing was performed with immunoSEQ multiplex PCR; in TCRdb, only in-frame clones are kept and a portion is missing. The sample shows 70,000 to 85,000 clones, under 95% of them seen only once. CDR1 and CDR2 (germline): MNHEY, SMNVEV (reference sequence). The CDR3 consists of 16 residues. Trimming cost V 3 bases and J 3 bases, with 15 bases left between them. A note on this clone: Its target is not known.

The rearrangement links TRBV27 to TRBJ2-1; a weak D match, TRBD1 (7 bases). This receptor was obtained from a girl aged 2-10 years with Rasmussen encephalitis and intractable seizures. Source: peripheral blood, taken at surgery. The CDR3 DNA reads TGTGCCAGCAGTTTGGAGGGGGCGATTAGCTACAATGAGCAGTTCTTC. It encodes CASSLEGAISYNEQFF.